This passage covers 21 T cell receptor beta chains from one sample sequenced in a study of memory CD8 T cells in hepatitis C reinfection. Using immunoSEQ multiplex PCR, the repertoire was profiled, and TCRdb retains in-frame clones only, with some absent. The table records just over 50,000 clones, nearly 90% of them present only once. Time point noted: pre-reinfection, 55 to 20 weeks before reinfection detection. Sorted cells were sequenced directly ex vivo without any in vitro expansion. Sequencing used naive CD8+ T cells sorted from blood. These receptors were collected from a man between 18 and 29 years old with hepatitis C virus infection.

A single count supports this clone. The V gene is TRBV5-1, the J gene TRBJ2-1, with 8 positions matching TRBD1. From germline, CDR1 is SGHRS and CDR2 YFSETQ. This CDR3 region has 15 residues. The junction had 4 bases not matched to a gene; V was cut back by 1 base and J by 4 bases. For the CDR3, the DNA is TGCGCCAGCAGCTTGATCCAGGGGGCTTACAATGAGCAGTTCTTC. Translation gives CASSLIQGAYNEQFF.

The rearrangement links TRBV29-1 to TRBJ2-7, with 9 bases that match TRBD1. The CDR3 consists of 13 residues. V shed 7 bases, J shed 6 bases, and the junction held 10 bases outside the gene matches. CDR1 is SQVTM, CDR2 ANQGSEA, per germline. CDR3 DNA sequence: TGCAGCGCCGGGACAGGGAGTAACTCCGAGCAGTACTTC. Translated: CSAGTGSNSEQYF.

The gene calls are TRBV29-1 and TRBJ1-1; D is ambiguous. The germline V gene encodes CDR1 SQVTM and CDR2 ANQGSEA. The length of the CDR3 is 14 residues. Between the trimmed V and J ends, which lost 0 bases and 0 bases, there was a span of 8 bases. The CDR3 coding sequence is TGCAGCGTTGAAGAGGCGGTTATGAACACTGAAGCTTTCTTT. It yields the protein CSVEEAVMNTEAFF.

This clone has a handful of counts. The chain carries TRBV13 and TRBJ2-1, with 8 nucleotides matching TRBD2. V shed 2 bases and J 10 bases; nucleotides not matched to a gene: 10. This CDR3 is 15 amino acids long. Germline loops: CDR1 PRHDT, CDR2 FYEKMQ (reference sequence). CDR3 in amino acids: CASSLNREGMLEQFF. The CDR3 DNA is TGTGCCAGCAGCTTAAACCGGGAGGGGATGTTGGAGCAGTTCTTC. Using reference TRBV13 and TRBJ2-1 for the parts outside the CDR3, the full variable domain is AAGVIQSPRHLIKEKRETATLKCYPIPRHDTVYWYQQGPGQDPQFLISFYEKMQSDKGSIPDRFSAQQFSDYHSELNMSSLELGDSALYFCASSLNREGMLEQFFGPGTRLTVL.

In this sample, this clone turned up a few times. The chain's CDR3 is CASSFTEFYEQYF. Here the CDR3 DNA reads TGTGCCAGCAGTTTTACAGAGTTCTACGAGCAGTACTTC. The chain recombines TRBV6-5 with TRBJ2-7; D uncertain. CDR1 MNHEY and CDR2 SVGAGI come from the germline V gene. The CDR3 totals 13 residues. Trimming shortened V by 4 bases and J by 3 bases, and 10 bases separated the two germline ends.

The chain links TRBV9 to TRBJ2-7, with D perhaps matching TRBD2 (7 bases). The CDR3 covers 14 residues. The V and J ends lost 0 bases and 6 bases respectively, with 13 bases between them. The germline gives CDR1 SGDLS, CDR2 YYNGEE. The CDR3 spells CASSVVEGGGEQYF. CDR3 sequence (DNA): TGTGCCAGCAGCGTAGTCGAAGGGGGGGGCGAGCAGTACTTC.

The chain uses TRBV18 and TRBJ2-7, with D tentatively TRBD2 (6 bases). Germline assignment: CDR1 KGHSH and CDR2 LQKENI. The ends were cut back, 3 bases at V and 1 base at J, with 13 bases in the middle. CDR3 length equals 15 residues. CDR3 region: CASSPRDEGSYEQYF. CDR3 nucleotides: TGTGCCAGCTCACCGCGGGACGAAGGTTCCTACGAGCAGTACTTC.

The V gene is TRBV2, the J gene TRBJ2-1; D is ambiguous. The V end was cut by 2 bases, the J end by 8 bases, with 19 bases between. Germline CDR1 is SNHLY and CDR2 is FYNNEI. CDR3 size: 16 residues. This chain's CDR3 is CASSESVYPSSYEQFF. The CDR3 DNA reads as TGTGCCAGCAGTGAATCGGTCTACCCGTCGAGCTATGAGCAGTTCTTC.

V and J are TRBV5-1 and TRBJ2-7; D is unresolved. The V gene's germline CDR1 is SGHRS and CDR2 YFSETQ. V was pared by 2 bases and J by 6 bases, with 12 bases between. The CDR3 has 13 amino acids. The CDR3 protein is CASSLAPLAEQYF. The CDR3, as DNA: TGCGCCAGCAGCTTAGCCCCCCTCGCCGAGCAGTACTTC.

J is TRBJ1-4 and V is TRBV29-1; D possibly corresponds to TRBD1 (6 bases). Trimming cost V 1 base and J 5 bases, with 11 bases left between them. CDR3 size: 14 residues. Germline V gene lookup returns CDR1 SQVTM and CDR2 ANQGSEA. The CDR3: CSVEVAGQNEKLFF. In nucleotides, the CDR3 is TGCAGCGTTGAAGTAGCCGGACAGAATGAAAAACTGTTTTTT.

The chain is built from TRBV6-5 and TRBJ2-7; D might be TRBD1 (5 bases). The germline gives CDR1 MNHEY, CDR2 SVGAGI. V was clipped by 5 bases and J by 4 bases, with 12 bases between them. The CDR3 spans 13 residues. CDR3 bases: TGTGCCAGCAGTCCGCAGGGAAGGTACGAGCAGTACGTC. This translates into CASSPQGRYEQYV.

This chain uses TRBV5-6 with TRBJ2-1, with TRBD1 matching over 12 bases. The germline CDR1 and CDR2 sequences are SGHDT and YYEEEE. The CDR3 has 19 amino acids. V shed 2 bases, J shed 1 base, and the junction held 10 bases outside the gene matches. Here the CDR3 reads CASSLGTGGAVGSYNEQFF. CDR3 in DNA: TGTGCCAGCAGCTTAGGGACAGGGGGCGCCGTGGGATCCTACAATGAGCAGTTCTTC.

This chain joins TRBV5-5 and TRBJ2-3, with D possibly matching TRBD2 (5 bases). Between the trimmed V and J ends, which lost 0 bases and 4 bases, there was a span of 9 bases. The CDR3 length is 14 residues. The germline CDR1 and CDR2 sequences are SGHKS and YYEKEE (reference sequence). CDR3 DNA: TGTGCCAGCAGCTTGGCTTCGCGGGCAGATACGCAGTATTTT. It translates to CASSLASRADTQYF.

This clone was counted once. The rearrangement joins TRBV28 to TRBJ1-1; TRBD1 agrees at 7 bases. Germline values: CDR1 MDHEN, CDR2 SYDVKM. V lost 5 bases to trimming and J lost 0 bases; unmatched junction nucleotides: 9. The CDR3 has 16 amino acids. CDR3: CASSQIWTGLNTEAFF. CDR3 sequence (DNA): TGTGCCAGCAGTCAAATTTGGACAGGCCTGAACACTGAAGCTTTCTTT.

The V call is TRBV23-1, the J call TRBJ2-7; possible D gene TRBD1, 5 bases. TRBV23-1 is an open reading frame whose function is uncertain. V lost 0 bases and J lost 6, with 27 bases in between. This CDR3 contains 19 residues. CDR3 DNA: TGCGCCAGCAGTCAATCGGTGACAGTTGGGCAAGAATTCCGAAGCGAGCAGTACGTC. Translation gives CASSQSVTVGQEFRSEQYV.

This chain uses TRBV7-9 with TRBJ2-1, with D uncertain. The CDR3 loop spans 16 amino acids. Germline V gene sequence: CDR1 SEHNR, CDR2 FQNEAQ (reference sequence). Trimming removed 5 bases from V and 0 bases from J, with 14 bases in between. The CDR3 DNA sequence: TGTGCCAGCAGCCCTGTCGAGCCCTCCTCCTACAATGAGCAGTTCTTC. Its protein product is CASSPVEPSSYNEQFF.

This clone has just a few counts. CDR3 sequence reads: CASSPIQGNHEQFF. CDR3 bases: TGCGCCAGCAGCCCAATACAGGGGAACCATGAGCAGTTCTTC. The chain combines TRBV4-1 with TRBJ2-1; 7 positions match TRBD1. J lost 8 bases, V lost 4 bases, and 8 bases had no gene match. The CDR3 covers 14 residues. Germline lookup yields CDR1 MGHRA and CDR2 YSYEKL.

Here the CDR3 DNA reads TGCGCCAGCAGCCAAGATCCGGGGAGTACGCAGACCCAGTACTTC. This codes for CASSQDPGSTQTQYF. The rearrangement uses TRBV4-3 and TRBJ2-5; D perhaps matches TRBD2 (5 bases). CDR1 LGHNA and CDR2 YSLEER come from the germline V gene. V was shortened by 0 bases and J by 6 bases, with 14 bases between the two germline ends. There are 15 residues in the CDR3.

A single count supports this clone. The chain is built from TRBV27 and TRBJ1-2, with D possibly TRBD1 on 5 matching bases. The CDR3 length is 15 residues. The ends were cut back, 0 bases at V and 3 bases at J, with 11 bases in the middle. The germline CDR1 and CDR2 sequences are MNHEY and SMNVEV (reference sequence). CDR3: CASSLSPGHHYGYTF. Here the CDR3 DNA reads TGTGCCAGCAGTTTATCCCCAGGACACCACTATGGCTACACCTTC.

The chain joins TRBV2 to TRBJ1-1; D is possibly TRBD1 (5 bases). Germline assignment: CDR1 SNHLY and CDR2 FYNNEI. V was shortened by 5 bases and J by 7 bases, with 14 bases between the two germline ends. The CDR3 length is 13 residues. The CDR3 loop is CASSPGGGGEAFF. CDR3 in DNA: TGTGCCAGCAGTCCCGGGGGGGGAGGTGAAGCTTTCTTT.

The chain employs TRBV4-1 and TRBJ2-1; 9 bases match TRBD2. Losses at the gene ends were 2 bases for V and 6 bases for J; bases not matched to a gene: 5. Germline V gene sequence: CDR1 MGHRA, CDR2 YSYEKL. The CDR3 is made up of 15 amino acids. The CDR3 sequence is CASSQILAGFNEQFF. The CDR3, as DNA: TGCGCCAGCAGCCAAATCCTAGCGGGGTTCAATGAGCAGTTCTTC.